This T cell receptor (beta chain) was sequenced during a study of OX40 agonist ivuxolimab in advanced cancers. Exclusion of a patient followed from autoimmune disease history or systemic immunosuppression. Trimming took 6 bases from V and 0 from J; bases not matched to a gene: 9. There are 18 residues in the CDR3. Germline loops: CDR1 KGHSH, CDR2 LQKENI. The table came from immunoSEQ multiplex PCR; TCRdb's copy has only in-frame clones and leaves some out. This table holds tens of thousands of clones, approximately 92% found once. The chain employs TRBV18 and TRBJ2-6; 9 bases align to TRBD1. This specimen was CD4+ or CD8+ T cells sorted from blood, taken in a trial of the OX40 agonist ivuxolimab. The origin of this receptor is an adult with an advanced solid tumor such as melanoma, head and neck, liver or kidney cancer. The CDR3 DNA follows: TGTGCCAGCTCCCCAATAAGGACAGGGGACTCTGGGGCCAACGTCCTGACTTTC. Its translation is CASSPIRTGDSGANVLTF.